The 2 T cell receptor beta chains presented below share a single source sample, sequenced in a study of T cells in Graves' hyperthyroidism and ophthalmopathy. Template material for amplifying TCR beta CDR3 regions consisted of RNA transcripts. Primed by the HTBI set, a first-round RT-PCR was run on the TCR CDR3. Via MiXCR, TCRdb re-called the multiplex PCR reads, giving one row per CDR3 protein. Of around 520,000 distinct CDR3 sequences in the sample, roughly 15% are singletons; the top ten hold roughly 13%. What was sequenced was blood. These receptors came from a woman aged 40 to 55 with Graves' hyperthyroidism.

This clonotype appeared many times. The genes are TRBV2 and TRBJ2-3; D is tentatively TRBD1 or TRBD2 (5 bases each). The germline V gene has CDR1 SNHLY and CDR2 FYNNEI. V was pared by 6 bases and J by 2 bases, with 24 bases between. The CDR3 is 18 amino acids. CDR3 loop: CASSATGTHGVNTDTQYF. In DNA form, the CDR3 reads TGTGCCAGCAGCGCTACCGGGACCCATGGGGTAAACACAGATACGCAGTATTTT.

This clonotype was counted ten times or more. The genes are TRBV3-1 and TRBJ2-3, with TRBD2 identical over 9 bases. The CDR3 length is 15 residues. The J segment lost 4 bases and the V segment lost 1 base, leaving 3 bases of the junction unmatched. Germline V gene lookup returns CDR1 LGHDT and CDR2 YNNKEL (reference sequence). CDR3 coding DNA: TGTGCCAGCAGCCAAGGTAGCGGGAGTTCAGATACGCAGTATTTT. Protein: CASSQGSGSSDTQYF.